The 27 T cell receptor beta chains below were found in one sample sequenced in a study of beta chain features in type 1 diabetes. Isolated RNA was reverse transcribed in full, so expressed TCRB transcripts were sequenced. Only in-frame clones appear in the TCRdb table, and some are missing; sequencing was by immunoSEQ multiplex PCR. Among about 620,000 clones listed, less than 20% were seen once. The sequenced sample was naive CD4+ T cells from blood. Receptors were obtained from a man aged 18 to 35 in good health.

V is TRBV19 and J is TRBJ2-7; D gene uncertain. This CDR3 contains 13 residues. The germline V gene encodes CDR1 LNHDA and CDR2 SQIVND (reference sequence). Between the trimmed V and J ends, which lost 3 bases and 4 bases, there was a span of 10 bases. CDR3 amino acids: CASSISGLYEQYF. The CDR3 DNA is TGTGCCAGTAGTATTAGTGGGCTGTACGAGCAGTACTTC. Full variable domain (outside the CDR3, taken from reference TRBV19 and TRBJ2-7): DGGITQSPKYLFRKEGQNVTLSCEQNLNHDAMYWYRQDPGQGLRLIYYSQIVNDFQKGDIAEGYSVSREKKESFPLTVTSAQKNPTAFYLCASSISGLYEQYFGPGTRLTVT.

This clone was seen a few times. CDR3 nucleotide sequence: TGTGCCAGCAGTTTACAACAGTCCTCTGGGGCCAACGTCCTGACTTTC. Protein: CASSLQQSSGANVLTF. The chain couples TRBV28 to TRBJ2-6; D is ambiguous. Germline values: CDR1 MDHEN, CDR2 SYDVKM. Trimming left V 2 bases short and J 0 bases short, with 8 bases between. The CDR3 has 16 amino acids. Drawing the rest from reference TRBV28 and TRBJ2-6, the complete variable domain is DVKVTQSSRYLVKRTGEKVFLECVQDMDHENMFWYRQDPGLGLRLIYFSYDVKMKEKGDIPEGYSVSREKKERFSLILESASTNQTSMYLCASSLQQSSGANVLTFGAGSRLTVL.

This clone was seen more than once but under ten times. The chain combines TRBV4-3 with TRBJ2-6, with D possibly matching TRBD1 (6 bases). Trimming shortened V by 2 bases and J by 9 bases, and 11 bases separated the two germline ends. This CDR3 is 14 amino acids long. Germline values: CDR1 LGHNA, CDR2 YSLEER. The CDR3 nucleotides are TGCGCCAGCAGCCAACTAGACAGGAGCAACGTCCTGACTTTC. This codes for CASSQLDRSNVLTF.

V is TRBV18 and J is TRBJ2-5, with 7 bases that match TRBD1. With V trimmed by 5 bases and J by 5 bases, 5 bases remained unmatched. The length of the CDR3 is 13 residues. The germline V gene encodes CDR1 KGHSH and CDR2 LQKENI. The CDR3 DNA reads as TGTGCCAGCTCAAGAGACAGGGCGGAGACCCAGTACTTC. Its translation: CASSRDRAETQYF. Full variable domain (remainder filled in from reference TRBV18 and TRBJ2-5): NAGVMQNPRHLVRRRGQEARLRCSPMKGHSHVYWYRQLPEEGLKFMVYLQKENIIDESGMPKERFSAEFPKEGPSILRIQQVVRGDSAAYFCASSRDRAETQYFGPGTRLLVL.

The chain has TRBV7-3 and TRBJ2-1; the D gene is possibly TRBD2 (6 bases). The germline V gene encodes CDR1 SGHTA and CDR2 FQGTGA. CDR3 size: 14 residues. V was cut by 5 bases and J by 7 bases, with 15 bases left in between. The CDR3 spells CASSRRLDRNEQFF. CDR3 in DNA: TGTGCCAGCAGCCGGCGACTAGATCGGAATGAGCAGTTCTTC.

This clone was counted between two and nine times. The rearrangement links TRBV7-2 to TRBJ2-3; no clear D. The CDR3 has 12 residues. CDR1 and CDR2 (germline): SGHTA, FQGNSA. V lost 8 bases, J lost 1 base, and 7 bases lay in between. The CDR3 sequence: CASSWRTDTQYF. The CDR3 nucleotides read TGTGCCAGCTCCTGGCGCACAGATACGCAGTATTTT.

The chain joins TRBV23-1 to TRBJ2-1; 7 bases agree with TRBD1. TRBV23-1 is designated an ORF whose function remains uncertain. This CDR3 contains 13 residues. With V trimmed by 5 bases and J by 6 bases, 4 bases remained unmatched. CDR3 sequence reads: CASSFGQANEQFF. The CDR3 DNA reads TGCGCCAGCAGTTTCGGACAGGCCAATGAGCAGTTCTTC.

This clone was picked up a small number of times. The gene calls are TRBV7-2 and TRBJ2-1; perhaps TRBD2 as D (6 bases). The V end was cut by 5 bases, the J end by 9 bases, with 23 bases between. Germline V gene data show CDR1 as SGHTA and CDR2 as FQGNSA. The CDR3 sequence is 16 residues long. CDR3 sequence (DNA): TGTGCCAGCAGCCACCCCCCCGCGGGGAGCCGGCGTGAGCAGTTCTTC. Translated: CASSHPPAGSRREQFF.

Only a few counts were recorded for this clone. The identical CDR3 is also encoded by other nucleotide sequences in the sample. The CDR3 here is CASSQEGGGYTF. CDR3 DNA sequence: TGCGCCAGCAGCCAAGAGGGGGGTGGCTACACCTTC. The chain links TRBV4-3 to TRBJ1-2, with TRBD1 as a possible D gene (5 bases). The CDR3 contains 12 residues. V was pared by 0 bases and J by 7 bases, with 6 bases between. In germline, CDR1 is LGHNA, CDR2 YSLEER.

DNA for the CDR3: TGCGCCAGCAGCCCGGACAGGGTTGAAAAACTGTTTTTT. Its translation is CASSPDRVEKLFF. This chain joins TRBV5-1 and TRBJ1-4, with 8 bases identical to TRBD1. The CDR3 is made up of 13 amino acids. Germline assignment: CDR1 SGHRS and CDR2 YFSETQ. V trimming: 4 bases; J trimming: 7 bases; junction bases outside the gene matches: 3.

The gene calls are TRBV10-3 and TRBJ1-1, with D hard to call. Looked up from germline, CDR1 is ENHRY and CDR2 is SYGVKD. The germline V and J ends were trimmed by 6 bases and 0 bases, with 11 bases remaining between them. The CDR3 is made up of 14 amino acids. The CDR3: CAIRMDRMNTEAFF. CDR3 sequence (DNA): TGTGCCATCAGGATGGACCGAATGAACACTGAAGCTTTCTTT.

The chain joins TRBV2 to TRBJ2-3, with D tentatively TRBD1 (6 bases). Trimming pared 9 bases from V and 1 base from J, leaving 8 bases between. The germline CDR1 and CDR2 sequences are SNHLY and FYNNEI. CDR3 length: 12 amino acids. The CDR3 protein is CASSGGTDTQYF. In DNA form, the CDR3 reads TGTGCCAGTTCAGGGGGCACAGATACGCAGTATTTT.

The rearrangement links TRBV29-1 to TRBJ2-7; 8 nucleotides line up with TRBD1. This CDR3 contains 15 residues. From germline, CDR1 is SQVTM and CDR2 ANQGSEA. The V and J ends lost 3 bases and 5 bases, in that order; junction bases with no gene match: 12. This CDR3 reads CSVDPGQGKSNEQYF. CDR3 nucleotide sequence: TGCAGCGTTGACCCTGGACAGGGAAAGAGCAACGAGCAGTACTTC.

This clone was picked up a small number of times. The chain uses TRBV5-1 and TRBJ2-7, with D possibly TRBD2 on 5 matching bases. Germline lookup yields CDR1 SGHRS and CDR2 YFSETQ. CDR3 size: 14 residues. The V end was cut by 0 bases, the J end by 3 bases, with 10 bases between. The CDR3 spells CASSLDAGFYEQYF. DNA for the CDR3: TGCGCCAGCAGCTTGGATGCGGGCTTCTACGAGCAGTACTTC.

The sample holds a few counts of this clone. The V call is TRBV29-1, the J call TRBJ1-1, with D maybe TRBD1 (6 bases). This CDR3 spans 14 amino acids. Germline CDR1 SQVTM, CDR2 ANQGSEA. V was shortened by 5 bases and J by 1 base, with 14 bases between the two germline ends. The chain's CDR3 is CSVRIGQKNTEAFF. CDR3 nucleotide sequence: TGCAGCGTTAGAATAGGACAGAAGAACACTGAAGCTTTCTTT.

The chain recombines TRBV25-1 with TRBJ1-2; perhaps TRBD1 as D (5 bases). Germline-derived CDR1 and CDR2 are MGHDK and SYGVNS. V was trimmed by 0 bases and J by 4 bases, leaving 12 bases between them. The CDR3 is 15 residues long. The CDR3 is CASSEYRGDVYGYTF. The CDR3 bases are TGTGCCAGCAGTGAATATCGGGGGGACGTCTATGGCTACACCTTC.

A few counts support this clone. The chain combines TRBV5-1 with TRBJ2-7; D assignment may be TRBD1 or TRBD2 (5 bases each). With 4 bases removed from V and 3 bases from J, the gap between germline ends came to 11 bases. CDR1 SGHRS and CDR2 YFSETQ come from the germline V gene. This CDR3 spans 13 amino acids. The CDR3 DNA reads TGCGCCAGCAGCACTAGGGGCCTCTACGAGCAGTACTTC. Protein: CASSTRGLYEQYF.

The chain combines TRBV7-8 with TRBJ2-5, with D perhaps TRBD1 or TRBD2 (6 bases each). This CDR3 has 17 amino acids. Per germline, CDR1 SGHVS and CDR2 FQNEAQ. Trimming took off 1 base at V and 4 bases at J, with 19 bases between the two ends. DNA of the CDR3: TGTGCCAGCAGCTTAGGAGCACTGGGGGGCCGTCGAGAGACCCAGTACTTC. It codes for CASSLGALGGRRETQYF.

This clone has just a few counts. The rearrangement links TRBV21-1 to TRBJ1-2. TRBV21-1 represents a pseudogene. The CDR3 runs 13 residues. The CDR3 reads CASRLVSLYGYTF. CDR3 DNA sequence: TGTGCCAGCAGACTGGTCTCCCTTTATGGCTACACCTTC.

This clone showed up just a few times. V and J are TRBV19 and TRBJ1-2; possible D gene TRBD1, 6 bases. The CDR3 loop spans 15 amino acids. V gave up 7 bases and J gave up 7 bases, with 22 bases separating them. CDR1 and CDR2 (germline): LNHDA, SQIVND (reference sequence). The CDR3 DNA sequence: TGTGCCAGTAAGGTACAGGGCAAAACCCTATTTGGCTACACCTTC. Its translation is CASKVQGKTLFGYTF.

This clone was seen a few times. The rearrangement joins TRBV27 to TRBJ2-7; 12 positions agree with TRBD1. Trimming took 4 bases from V and 7 from J; bases not matched to a gene: 8. The CDR3 is 15 residues long. Germline values: CDR1 MNHEY, CDR2 SMNVEV (reference sequence). CDR3 in amino acids: CASSSSGQGAREQYF. In DNA, the CDR3 is TGTGCCAGCAGTTCCTCGGGACAGGGGGCGCGGGAGCAGTACTTC.

The chain has TRBV27 and TRBJ2-3; TRBD1 aligns across 8 bases. Trimming removed 8 bases from V and 5 bases from J; junction bases left unmatched: 15. The CDR3 is made up of 16 amino acids. Germline CDR1 MNHEY, CDR2 SMNVEV (reference sequence). In nucleotides, the CDR3 is TGTGCCAGCTCCCGCCGCGCGACAGGGGTGGGAGATACGCAGTATTTT. Protein: CASSRRATGVGDTQYF.

This clone has only a few counts. This chain links TRBV18 with TRBJ2-1, with 12 bases that match TRBD2. Germline V gene sequence: CDR1 KGHSH, CDR2 LQKENI. There are 15 residues in the CDR3. With V trimmed by 6 bases and J by 8 bases, 8 bases remained unmatched. The CDR3 protein is CASSGTSGLIDEQFF. For the CDR3, the DNA is TGTGCCAGCTCCGGGACTAGCGGGTTAATCGATGAGCAGTTCTTC.

V usage is TRBV18 and J usage is TRBJ1-1; 11 bases map to TRBD1. CDR3 length: 14 residues. The germline CDR1 and CDR2 sequences are KGHSH and LQKENI. J lost 3 bases, V lost 6 bases, and 3 bases had no gene match. CDR3 sequence (DNA): TGTGCCAGCTCCGGACAGGGGGCGGACACTGAAGCTTTCTTT. Protein product: CASSGQGADTEAFF.

The chain is built from TRBV5-1 and TRBJ2-1; 8 bases are shared with TRBD2. This CDR3 contains 13 residues. The V gene end was trimmed by 6 bases and the J gene end by 13 bases; junction bases not matched to a gene: 12. CDR1 and CDR2 (germline): SGHRS, YFSETQ. As DNA, the CDR3 is TGCGCCAGCACCCTACTAGCGGAGACGGTCCAGTTCTTC. Its translation is CASTLLAETVQFF.

This chain joins TRBV7-2 and TRBJ2-6, with 13 nucleotides matching TRBD2. The junction had 6 bases not matched to a gene; V was cut back by 6 bases and J by 4 bases. Germline assignment: CDR1 SGHTA and CDR2 FQGNSA. This CDR3 region has 17 residues. The CDR3 bases are TGTGCCAGCAGAACCGGGACTAGCGGGACCGGGGCCAACGTCCTGACTTTC. Protein: CASRTGTSGTGANVLTF.

CDR3 DNA sequence: TGTGCCAGCAGCCCTATGGGAGGAAACATTCAGTACTTC. It codes for CASSPMGGNIQYF. The genes are TRBV5-6 and TRBJ2-4; perhaps TRBD2 as D (6 bases). V was clipped by 4 bases and J by 6 bases, with 11 bases between them. This CDR3 has 13 residues. Germline V gene sequence: CDR1 SGHDT, CDR2 YYEEEE.